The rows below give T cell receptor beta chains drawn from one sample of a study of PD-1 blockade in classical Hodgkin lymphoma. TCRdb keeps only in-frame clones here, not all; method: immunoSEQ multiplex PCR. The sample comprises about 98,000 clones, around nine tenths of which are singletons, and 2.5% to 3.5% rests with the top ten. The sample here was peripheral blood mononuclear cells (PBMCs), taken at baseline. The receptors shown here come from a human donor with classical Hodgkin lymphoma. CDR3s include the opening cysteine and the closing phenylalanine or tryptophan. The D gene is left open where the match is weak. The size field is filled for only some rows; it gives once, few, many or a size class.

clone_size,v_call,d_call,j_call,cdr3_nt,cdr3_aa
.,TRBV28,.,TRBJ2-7,TGTGCCAGCAGTTCCACCCTCCAGCTCGAGCAGTACTTC,CASSSTLQLEQYF
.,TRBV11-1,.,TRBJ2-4,TGTGCCAGCAGCTTAGGGCGACGGGGGCTAGCCAAAAACATTCAGTACTTC,CASSLGRRGLAKNIQYF
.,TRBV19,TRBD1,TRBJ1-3,TGTGCCAGTAGTATGGACAGGGCATTCCCTGGAAACACCATATATTTT,CASSMDRAFPGNTIYF
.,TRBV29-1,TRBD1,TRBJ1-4,TGCAGCGCATACCGGGACAGGGGTGAAAAACTGTTTTTT,CSAYRDRGEKLFF
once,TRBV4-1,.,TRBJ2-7,TGCGCCAGCAGCCCAGGGACATTGAGCTCCTACGAGCAGTACTTC,CASSPGTLSSYEQYF
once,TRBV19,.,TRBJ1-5,TGTGCCAGTAGTATGTCGGGCAAAGGGGGATATAGCAATCAGCCCCAGCATTTT,CASSMSGKGGYSNQPQHF
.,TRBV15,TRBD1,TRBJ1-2,TGTGCCACCAGCGTGGTTGACAGGGATAACTATGGCTACACCTTC,CATSVVDRDNYGYTF
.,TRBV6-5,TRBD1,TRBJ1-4,TGTGCCAGCAGTCCAACAGGGGAGACCGAAAAACTGTTTTTT,CASSPTGETEKLFF
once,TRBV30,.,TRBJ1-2,TGTGCTGTATCTCGCGAATCTCATAACTATGGCTACACCTTC,CAVSRESHNYGYTF
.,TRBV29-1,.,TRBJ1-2,TGCAGCGTTGAATGGGGGCTTCAGAGGGGCTACACCTTC,CSVEWGLQRGYTF
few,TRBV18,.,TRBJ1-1,TGTGCCAGCTCACCACTCGATAGTGGGGCGAACACTGAAGCTTTCTTT,CASSPLDSGANTEAFF
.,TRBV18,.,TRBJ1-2,TGTGCCAGCTCACCACTCGAGGTCTATGGCTACACCTTC,CASSPLEVYGYTF
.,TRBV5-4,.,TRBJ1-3,TGTGCCAGCAGCCGGATGACAAGCTCCTTCTCTGGAAACACCATATATTTT,CASSRMTSSFSGNTIYF
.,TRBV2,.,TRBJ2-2,TGTGCCAGCAGTTCTAACAGGGAGCTGTTTTTT,CASSSNRELFF
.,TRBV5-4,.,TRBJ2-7,TGTGCCAGCAGCTTGCCCCTACCAGACGAGCAGTACTTC,CASSLPLPDEQYF
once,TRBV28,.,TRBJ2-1,TGTGCCAGCGGCCGGGTACTAGCTTTCGACAATGAGCAGTTCTTC,CASGRVLAFDNEQFF
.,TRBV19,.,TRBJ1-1,TGTGCCAGTAGTACTCAGGGTTCCCTCGGCACTGAAGCTTTCTTT,CASSTQGSLGTEAFF
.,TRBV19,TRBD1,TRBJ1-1,TGTGCCAGTGGCAGGGGGCCTGTTAACACTGAAGCTTTCTTT,CASGRGPVNTEAFF
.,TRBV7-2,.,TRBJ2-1,TGTGCCAGCAGCTTAGTTGGTGCGGGGCCCAACAATGAGCAGTTCTTC,CASSLVGAGPNNEQFF
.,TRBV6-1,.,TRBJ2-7,TGTGCCAGCAGTGAAGAAACAGGAAAGGGAGGTTCCTACGAGCAGTACTTC,CASSEETGKGGSYEQYF
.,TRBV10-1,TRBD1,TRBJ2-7,TGCGCCAGCAGTGAGTCCCGGACAGGTAGCTACGAGCAGTACTTC,CASSESRTGSYEQYF
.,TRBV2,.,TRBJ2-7,TGTGCCAGCAGTGTTAAGTACGACTCCTACGAGCAGTACTTC,CASSVKYDSYEQYF
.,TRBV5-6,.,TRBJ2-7,TGTGCCAGTCGTAGGGCGGGCAGGTCGGCGTCCTACGAGCAGTACTTC,CASRRAGRSASYEQYF
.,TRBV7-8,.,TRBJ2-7,TGTGCCAGCACCCCTGAGGGGTGGGGCGACGAGCAGTACTTC,CASTPEGWGDEQYF
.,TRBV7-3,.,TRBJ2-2,TGTGCCAGCAGCTTATATCAGGGTACCGGGGAGCTGTTTTTT,CASSLYQGTGELFF
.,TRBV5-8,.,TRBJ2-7,TGTGCCAGCAGCTTCACAGACAGCCGCTACGAGCAGTACTTC,CASSFTDSRYEQYF
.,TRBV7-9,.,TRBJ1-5,TGTGCCAGCAGCCAGGCAGGGGTCCCTAATCAGCCCCAGCATTTT,CASSQAGVPNQPQHF
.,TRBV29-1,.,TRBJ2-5,TGCAGCGTTGAAGTACAGGTTACAGGACAGACCCAGTACTTC,CSVEVQVTGQTQYF
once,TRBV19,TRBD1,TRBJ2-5,TGTGCCAGTAGCTTTCGAGGGACAGGAGAGACCCAGTACTTC,CASSFRGTGETQYF
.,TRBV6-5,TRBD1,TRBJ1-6,TGTGCCAGCGGGGGGACAGGGGGTAATTCACCCCTCCACTTT,CASGGTGGNSPLHF
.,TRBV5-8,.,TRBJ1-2,TGTGCCAGCAGGGGACGCGGGGGCTATGGCTACACCTTC,CASRGRGGYGYTF
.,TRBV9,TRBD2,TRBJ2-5,TGTGCCAGCAGCGCAGGAGCGGGAGGATTATTGGAGACCCAGTACTTC,CASSAGAGGLLETQYF
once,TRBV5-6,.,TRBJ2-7,TGTGCCAGCAGCTTGGTCGTGGGGGCGCGTTACGAGCAGTACTTC,CASSLVVGARYEQYF
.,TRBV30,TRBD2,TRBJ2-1,TGTGCCTGGAGTGGTCCGGGACTAGCGGGAGAGGGGGACTACAATGAGCAGTTCTTC,CAWSGPGLAGEGDYNEQFF
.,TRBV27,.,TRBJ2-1,TGTGCCAGCAGTCCTCGGGACTACAATGAGCAGTTCTTC,CASSPRDYNEQFF
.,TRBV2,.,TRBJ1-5,TGTGCCAGCAGTGTACCAGGGTCCCTCGATCAGCCCCAGCATTTT,CASSVPGSLDQPQHF
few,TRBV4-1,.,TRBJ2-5,TGCGCCAGCAGCCATTTGGCTGCCGTTGTTTCGGGGTCCAAAGAGACCCAGTACTTC,CASSHLAAVVSGSKETQYF
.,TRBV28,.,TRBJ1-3,TGTGCCAGCAAAAGCGACAGGTCCGTGTCTGGAAACACCATATATTTT,CASKSDRSVSGNTIYF
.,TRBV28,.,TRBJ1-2,TGTGCCAGCAGCCCGGTTCCTTTTGGGTATGGCTACACCTTC,CASSPVPFGYGYTF
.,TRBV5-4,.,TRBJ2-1,TGTGCCCAATTCGACGGCGGGTCCTCCTACAATGAGCAGTTCTTC,CAQFDGGSSYNEQFF
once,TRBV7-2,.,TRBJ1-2,TGTGCCAGCTCCCTCTTCCTCAGGGCTACCTATGGCTACACCTTC,CASSLFLRATYGYTF
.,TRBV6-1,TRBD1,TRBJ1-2,TGTGCCAGCAGTTCGACAGGGTATGGCTACACCTTC,CASSSTGYGYTF
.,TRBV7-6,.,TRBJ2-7,TGTGCCAGCAGCTTGGGCCGAGACAGCCACTACGAGCAGTACTTC,CASSLGRDSHYEQYF
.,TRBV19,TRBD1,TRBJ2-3,TGTGCCAGTAGTGCACGACAGGGAGAAAATACGCAGTATTTT,CASSARQGENTQYF
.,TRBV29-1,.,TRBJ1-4,TGCAGCGTTAACTTCGGGGCTTCTGAAAAACTGTTTTTT,CSVNFGASEKLFF
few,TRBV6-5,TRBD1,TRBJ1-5,TGTGCCAGCAAAGGGGGCCTGGGTGTCCATCAGCCCCAGCATTTT,CASKGGLGVHQPQHF
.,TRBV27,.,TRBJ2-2,TGTGCCAGCAGACCCCAAAGTCACGGAGGGAGCACCGGGGAGCTGTTTTTT,CASRPQSHGGSTGELFF
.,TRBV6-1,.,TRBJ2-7,TGTGCCAGCAGAACCCTCCAGAGCTCCTACGAGCAGTACTTC,CASRTLQSSYEQYF
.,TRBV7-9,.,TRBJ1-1,TGTGCCAGCAGCTTAGAGGGGAACACTGAAGCTTTCTTT,CASSLEGNTEAFF
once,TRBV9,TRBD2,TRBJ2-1,TGTGCCAGCAGCGGGGGACTAGCGAGAGTCGGCAGTGGGTACAATGAGCAGTTCTTC,CASSGGLARVGSGYNEQFF